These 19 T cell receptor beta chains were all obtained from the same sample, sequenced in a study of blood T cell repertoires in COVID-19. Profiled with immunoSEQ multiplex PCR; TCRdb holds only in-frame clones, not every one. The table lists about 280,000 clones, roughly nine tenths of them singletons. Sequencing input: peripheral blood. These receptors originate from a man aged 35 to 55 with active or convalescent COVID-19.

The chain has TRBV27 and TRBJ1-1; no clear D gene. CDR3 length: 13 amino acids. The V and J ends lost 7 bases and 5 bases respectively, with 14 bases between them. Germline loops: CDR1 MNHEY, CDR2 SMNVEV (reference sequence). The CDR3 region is CASTSRGWTEAFF. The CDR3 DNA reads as TGTGCCAGCACCTCTCGGGGTTGGACTGAAGCTTTCTTT.

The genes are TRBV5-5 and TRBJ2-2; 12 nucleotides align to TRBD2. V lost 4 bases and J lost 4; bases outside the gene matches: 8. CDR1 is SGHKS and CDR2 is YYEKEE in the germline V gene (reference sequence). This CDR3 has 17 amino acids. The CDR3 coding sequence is TGTGCCAGCAGCCCTGGGGCTAGCGGGGGGGCCACCGGGGAGCTGTTTTTT. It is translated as CASSPGASGGATGELFF.

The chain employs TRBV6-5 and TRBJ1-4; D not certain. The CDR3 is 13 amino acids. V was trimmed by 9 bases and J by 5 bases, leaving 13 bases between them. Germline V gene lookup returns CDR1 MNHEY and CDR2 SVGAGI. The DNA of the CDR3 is TGTGCCAGTACGGACGGGGTGAATGAAAAACTGTTTTTT. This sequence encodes CASTDGVNEKLFF.

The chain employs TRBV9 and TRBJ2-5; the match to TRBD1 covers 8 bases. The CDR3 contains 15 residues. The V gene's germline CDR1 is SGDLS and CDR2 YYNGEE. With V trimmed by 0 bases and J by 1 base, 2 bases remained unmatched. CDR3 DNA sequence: TGTGCCAGCAGCGTAGGGACAGGGACCCAAGAGACCCAGTACTTC. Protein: CASSVGTGTQETQYF. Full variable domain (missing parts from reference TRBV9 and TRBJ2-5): DSGVTQTPKHLITATGQRVTLRCSPRSGDLSVYWYQQSLDQGLQFLIQYYNGEERAKGNILERFSAQQFPDLHSELNLSSLELGDSALYFCASSVGTGTQETQYFGPGTRLLVL.

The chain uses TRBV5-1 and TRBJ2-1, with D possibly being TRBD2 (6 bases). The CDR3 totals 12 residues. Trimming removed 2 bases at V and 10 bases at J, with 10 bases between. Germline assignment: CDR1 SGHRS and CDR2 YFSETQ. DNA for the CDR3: TGCGCCAGCAGCTTTACTAGCAACGAGCAGTTCTTC. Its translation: CASSFTSNEQFF.

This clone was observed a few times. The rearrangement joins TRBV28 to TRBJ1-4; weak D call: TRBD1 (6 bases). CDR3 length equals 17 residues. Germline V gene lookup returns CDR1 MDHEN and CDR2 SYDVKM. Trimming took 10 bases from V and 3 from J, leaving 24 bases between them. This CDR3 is CAIGGAGAWMANEKLFF. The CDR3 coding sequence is TGTGCCATTGGGGGGGCAGGGGCTTGGATGGCTAATGAAAAACTGTTTTTT. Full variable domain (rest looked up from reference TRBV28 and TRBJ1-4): DVKVTQSSRYLVKRTGEKVFLECVQDMDHENMFWYRQDPGLGLRLIYFSYDVKMKEKGDIPEGYSVSREKKERFSLILESASTNQTSMYLCAIGGAGAWMANEKLFFGSGTQLSVL.

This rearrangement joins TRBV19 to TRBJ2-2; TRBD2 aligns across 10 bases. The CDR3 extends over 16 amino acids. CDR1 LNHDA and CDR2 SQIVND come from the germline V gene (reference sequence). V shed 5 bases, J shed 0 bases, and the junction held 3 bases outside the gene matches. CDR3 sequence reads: CASSVLAGANTGELFF. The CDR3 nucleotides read TGTGCCAGTAGTGTCCTAGCGGGAGCGAACACCGGGGAGCTGTTTTTT.

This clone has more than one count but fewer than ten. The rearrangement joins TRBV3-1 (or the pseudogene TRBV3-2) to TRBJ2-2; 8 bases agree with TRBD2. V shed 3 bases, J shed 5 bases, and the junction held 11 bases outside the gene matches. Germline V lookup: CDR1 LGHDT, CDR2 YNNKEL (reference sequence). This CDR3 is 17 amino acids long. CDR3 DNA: TGTGCCAGCAGCCACCTAGCGGGTCTCAGGGATACCGGGGAGCTGTTTTTT. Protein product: CASSHLAGLRDTGELFF.

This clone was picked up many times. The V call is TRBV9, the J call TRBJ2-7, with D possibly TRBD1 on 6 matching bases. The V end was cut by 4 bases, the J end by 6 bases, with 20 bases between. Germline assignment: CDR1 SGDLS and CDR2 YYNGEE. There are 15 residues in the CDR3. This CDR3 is CASSHSTTGLVEQYF. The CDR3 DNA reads TGTGCCAGCAGCCACTCCACTACAGGGTTAGTCGAGCAGTACTTC.

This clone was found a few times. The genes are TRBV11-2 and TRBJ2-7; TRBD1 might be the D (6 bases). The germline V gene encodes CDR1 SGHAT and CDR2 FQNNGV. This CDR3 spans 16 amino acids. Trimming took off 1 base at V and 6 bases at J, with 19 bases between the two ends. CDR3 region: CASSLGQQGSVVEQYF. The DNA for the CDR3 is TGTGCCAGCAGCTTAGGTCAACAGGGAAGCGTTGTCGAGCAGTACTTC.

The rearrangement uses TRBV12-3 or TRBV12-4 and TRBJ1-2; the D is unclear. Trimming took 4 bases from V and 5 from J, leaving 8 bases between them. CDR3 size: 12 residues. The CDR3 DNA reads TGTGCCAGCAGTTCAGACTTTTATGGCTACACCTTC. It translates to CASSSDFYGYTF.

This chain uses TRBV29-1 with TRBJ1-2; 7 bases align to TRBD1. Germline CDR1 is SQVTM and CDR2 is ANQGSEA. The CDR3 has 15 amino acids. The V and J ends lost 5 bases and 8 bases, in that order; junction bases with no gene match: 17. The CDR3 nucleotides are TGCAGCGTTCAAGCCCGCTTCGACAGGGCGAGCGGCTACACCTTC. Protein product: CSVQARFDRASGYTF.

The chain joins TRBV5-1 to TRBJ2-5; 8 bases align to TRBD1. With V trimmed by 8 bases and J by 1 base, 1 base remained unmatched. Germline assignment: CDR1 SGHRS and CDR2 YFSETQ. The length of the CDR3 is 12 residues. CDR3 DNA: TGCGCCAGTGGGACAGGCCAAGAGACCCAGTACTTC. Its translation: CASGTGQETQYF. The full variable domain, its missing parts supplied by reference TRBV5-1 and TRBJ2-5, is KAGVTQTPRYLIKTRGQQVTLSCSPISGHRSVSWYQQTPGQGLQFLFEYFSETQRNKGNFPGRFSGRQFSNSRSEMNVSTLELGDSALYLCASGTGQETQYFGPGTRLLVL.

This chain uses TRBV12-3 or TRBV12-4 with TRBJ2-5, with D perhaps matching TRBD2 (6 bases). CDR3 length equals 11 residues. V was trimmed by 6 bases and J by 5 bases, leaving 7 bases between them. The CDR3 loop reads CASRLAETQYF. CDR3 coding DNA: TGTGCCAGCAGGCTAGCGGAGACCCAGTACTTC.

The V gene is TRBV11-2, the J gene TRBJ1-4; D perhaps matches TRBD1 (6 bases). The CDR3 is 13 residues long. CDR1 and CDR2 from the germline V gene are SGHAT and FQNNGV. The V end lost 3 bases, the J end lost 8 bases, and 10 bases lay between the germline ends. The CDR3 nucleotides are TGTGCCAGCAGCTTTGGGGGCCGGGAAAAACTGTTTTTT. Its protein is CASSFGGREKLFF. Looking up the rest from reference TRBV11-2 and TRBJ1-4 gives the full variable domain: EAGVAQSPRYKIIEKRQSVAFWCNPISGHATLYWYQQILGQGPKLLIQFQNNGVVDDSQLPKDRFSAERLKGVDSTLKIQPAKLEDSAVYLCASSFGGREKLFFGSGTQLSVL.

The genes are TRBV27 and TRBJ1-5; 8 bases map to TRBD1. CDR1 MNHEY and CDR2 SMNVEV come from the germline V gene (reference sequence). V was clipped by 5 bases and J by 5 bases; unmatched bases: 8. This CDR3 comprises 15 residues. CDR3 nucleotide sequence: TGTGCCAGCAGTCCGAAGGGACAGGCACATCAGCCCCAGCATTTT. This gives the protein CASSPKGQAHQPQHF.

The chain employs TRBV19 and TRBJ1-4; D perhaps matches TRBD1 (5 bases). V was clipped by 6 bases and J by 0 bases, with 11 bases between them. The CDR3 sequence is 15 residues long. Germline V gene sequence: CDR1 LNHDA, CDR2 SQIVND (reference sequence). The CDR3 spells CASSADSATNEKLFF. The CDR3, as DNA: TGTGCCAGTAGCGCTGACAGCGCAACTAATGAAAAACTGTTTTTT.

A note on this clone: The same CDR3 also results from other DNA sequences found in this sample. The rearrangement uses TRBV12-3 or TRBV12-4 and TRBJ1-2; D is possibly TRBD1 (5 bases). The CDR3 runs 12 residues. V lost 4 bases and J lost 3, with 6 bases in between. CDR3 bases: TGTGCCAGCAGTTCGGGGGACTATGGCTACACCTTC. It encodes CASSSGDYGYTF.

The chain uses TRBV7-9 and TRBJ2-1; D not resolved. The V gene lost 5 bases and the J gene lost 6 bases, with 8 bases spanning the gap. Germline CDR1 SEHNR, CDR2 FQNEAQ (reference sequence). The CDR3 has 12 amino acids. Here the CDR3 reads CASSPVANEQFF. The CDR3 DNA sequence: TGTGCCAGCAGCCCCGTAGCCAATGAGCAGTTCTTC.